The 15 T cell receptor beta chains presented below share a single source sample, sequenced in a study of T cells in Graves' hyperthyroidism and ophthalmopathy. What was amplified from RNA transcripts were TCR beta CDR3 regions. During a first-round RT-PCR of the TCR CDR3, the HTBI primer set was used. TCRdb re-called the multiplex PCR reads through MiXCR, storing one row per CDR3 protein. The sample comprises approximately 300,000 distinct CDR3 sequences, approximately 15% of which are singletons, and about 50% rests with the top ten. The sequenced sample was blood. These receptors came from a woman aged 60-70 years with Graves' ophthalmopathy.

The chain employs TRBV7-6 and TRBJ2-7, with 11 bases lining up with TRBD1. The CDR3 totals 16 residues. The V segment lost 2 bases and the J segment 4 bases; nucleotides outside the gene matches: 7. Germline V lookup: CDR1 SGHVS, CDR2 FNYEAQ. The CDR3 is CASSLHPGQGAYEQYF. CDR3 nucleotides: TGTGCCAGCAGCTTACACCCCGGACAGGGGGCATACGAGCAGTACTTC.

The chain has TRBV18 and TRBJ1-2; D is possibly TRBD1 (6 bases). CDR3 size: 15 residues. The V gene's germline CDR1 is KGHSH and CDR2 LQKENI. Between the trimmed V and J ends, which lost 1 base and 6 bases, there was a span of 15 bases. The CDR3 loop is CASSPRGRGVDGYTF. In DNA, the CDR3 is TGTGCCAGCTCACCACGGGGCAGGGGAGTCGATGGCTACACCTTC.

The chain recombines TRBV20-1 with TRBJ2-7; 9 bases line up with TRBD2. Germline V gene data show CDR1 as DFQATT and CDR2 as SNEGSKA (reference sequence). This CDR3 has 15 amino acids. J was trimmed by 4 bases and V by 3 bases; bases with no gene match: 10. The CDR3 region has the DNA TGCAGTGCTAGCGGGCGGGAGGGGTTTTTTTACGAGCAGTACTTC. It specifies CSASGREGFFYEQYF.

This clonotype has ten or more counts. V usage is TRBV20-1 and J usage is TRBJ1-5; tentative D call: TRBD1 (5 bases). Germline V gives CDR1 DFQATT, CDR2 SNEGSKA (reference sequence). Between the trimmed V and J ends, which lost 6 bases and 7 bases, there was a span of 25 bases. The CDR3 totals 16 residues. The CDR3 DNA is TGCAGTGCAAACACCGGGACGCCAGGGCTCAACCAGCCCCAGCATTTT. This translates into CSANTGTPGLNQPQHF.

The chain joins TRBV20-1 to TRBJ2-7; 7 bases fit TRBD1. The germline CDR1 and CDR2 sequences are DFQATT and SNEGSKA (reference sequence). This CDR3 spans 13 amino acids. The trim removed 5 bases at V and 3 bases at J, leaving 7 bases unmatched. In DNA, the CDR3 is TGCAGTGCTTACAGGGGAGATAACTACGAGCAGTACTTC. Translation gives CSAYRGDNYEQYF.

The chain uses TRBV12-5 and TRBJ2-3; no clear D. Germline CDR1 reads LGHNT; CDR2 reads FRNRAP. Deletions cut 3 bases from V and 3 bases from J, with 4 bases between. The CDR3 loop spans 12 amino acids. CDR3 DNA sequence: TGTGCTAGTGGTTTCGGGACAGATACGCAGTATTTT. Its protein product is CASGFGTDTQYF. Full variable domain (rest looked up from reference TRBV12-5 and TRBJ2-3): DARVTQTPRHKVTEMGQEVTMRCQPILGHNTVFWYRQTMMQGLELLAYFRNRAPLDDSGMPKDRFSAEMPDATLATLKIQPSEPRDSAVYFCASGFGTDTQYFGPGTRLTVL.

The chain links TRBV5-4 to TRBJ2-5; possibly TRBD1 for D (6 bases). Deletions cut 4 bases from V and 2 bases from J, with 21 bases between. The length of the CDR3 is 17 residues. From germline, CDR1 is SGHNT and CDR2 YYREEE (reference sequence). The CDR3 region has the DNA TGTGCCAGCAGCCCCAGATCCAGGGGCGGAATTCAAGAGACCCAGTACTTC. Its translation is CASSPRSRGGIQETQYF.

This rearrangement joins TRBV2 to TRBJ1-1; maybe TRBD1 (6 bases). Germline assignment: CDR1 SNHLY and CDR2 FYNNEI. This CDR3 comprises 15 residues. V was clipped by 2 bases and J by 1 base, with 11 bases between them. The CDR3 DNA is TGTGCCAGCAGTGAACCCGGGGGCGCGAACACTGAAGCTTTCTTT. Its translation: CASSEPGGANTEAFF.

This rearrangement joins TRBV20-1 to TRBJ2-5; 7 bases are shared with TRBD1. In germline, CDR1 is DFQATT, CDR2 SNEGSKA (reference sequence). V trimming: 0 bases; J trimming: 4 bases; junction bases outside the gene matches: 8. The CDR3 covers 15 residues. The CDR3: CSARDHAAGGETQYF. As DNA, the CDR3 is TGCAGTGCTAGAGATCACGCAGCAGGGGGAGAGACCCAGTACTTC.

The chain combines TRBV4-3 with TRBJ2-1; D unclear. Germline assignment: CDR1 LGHNA and CDR2 YSLEER. V shed 0 bases and J shed 7 bases, with 13 bases lying between them. The CDR3 extends over 15 amino acids. The CDR3 is CASSQDGFGENEQFF. The CDR3 region has the DNA TGCGCCAGCAGCCAAGATGGGTTCGGCGAGAATGAGCAGTTCTTC.

The chain employs TRBV15 and TRBJ2-6; D unresolved. The CDR3 covers 19 residues. From germline, CDR1 is LNHNV and CDR2 YYDKDF (reference sequence). V lost 0 bases and J lost 0, with 15 bases in between. The CDR3 sequence: CATSRDPPVRPSGANVLTF. As DNA, the CDR3 is TGTGCCACCAGCAGAGACCCTCCGGTACGGCCCTCTGGGGCCAACGTCCTGACTTTC.

Only a few counts were recorded for this clonotype. This CDR3 reads CASSLQGWGQPQHF. As DNA, the CDR3 is TGTGCCAGCAGCCTACAGGGTTGGGGACAGCCCCAGCATTTT. This chain joins TRBV7-9 and TRBJ1-5; tentatively, D is TRBD1 (6 bases). V was shortened by 5 bases and J by 7 bases, with 15 bases between the two germline ends. The CDR3 has 14 residues. Germline V gene sequence: CDR1 SEHNR, CDR2 FQNEAQ (reference sequence).

This clonotype was counted ten times or more. The chain carries TRBV2 and TRBJ1-1; perhaps TRBD1 as D (5 bases). From germline, CDR1 is SNHLY and CDR2 FYNNEI. The V gene lost 8 bases and the J gene lost 2 bases, with 12 bases spanning the gap. There are 13 residues in the CDR3. CDR3 in DNA: TGTGCCAGCTGGAAGGGACCTAACACTGAAGCTTTCTTT. Translating it yields CASWKGPNTEAFF.

Worth noting for this clonotype: A much more abundant neighbour one base away suggests this may be a read error. This chain uses TRBV25-1 with TRBJ2-7; 8 positions match TRBD1. The CDR3 is 14 residues long. From germline, CDR1 is MGHDK and CDR2 SYGVNS. The CDR3 sequence: CASKWGQASCEQYF. DNA of the CDR3: TGTGCCAGCAAATGGGGACAGGCTTCCTGCGAGCAGTACTTC.

This clonotype was counted ten times or more. The chain couples TRBV18 to TRBJ1-5; 8 bases agree with TRBD1. Germline V gives CDR1 KGHSH, CDR2 LQKENI. The J segment lost 3 bases and the V segment lost 6 bases, leaving 4 bases of the junction unmatched. The length of the CDR3 is 14 residues. The CDR3 nucleotides read TGTGCCAGCTCGTTGACAGGGGACAATCAGCCCCAGCATTTT. Protein sequence: CASSLTGDNQPQHF.